This T cell receptor (beta chain) is from a study of cytomegalovirus exposure and HLA in healthy donors. Researchers ran the PCR with 60 Vbeta and 13 Jbeta primers. Assay used: immunoSEQ multiplex PCR; TCRdb lists only in-frame clones, some missing. The profile shows about 150,000 clones, around 79% of them singletons. On this clone itself: The antigen is undetermined.

Study-level results: Cytomegalovirus-associated TCR beta chains were listed, numbering over 150. In a later analysis, compared with equally common non-associated chains, HLA-associated beta chains were more expanded. About 90% or about 30% of the time was how often most TCR beta V segments were productive, according to an earlier analysis.

V lost 1 base to trimming and J lost 7 bases; unmatched junction nucleotides: 5. The CDR3 extends over 15 amino acids. Germline V gives CDR1 LNHNV, CDR2 YYDKDF (reference sequence). V is TRBV15 and J is TRBJ2-1; the match to TRBD1 covers 9 bases. The sequenced material came from PBMCs. The TCR was taken from a human donor in good health. CDR3 residues: CATSRGDRVRNEQFF. CDR3 coding DNA: TGTGCCACCAGCAGAGGGGACAGGGTTAGGAATGAGCAGTTCTTC.